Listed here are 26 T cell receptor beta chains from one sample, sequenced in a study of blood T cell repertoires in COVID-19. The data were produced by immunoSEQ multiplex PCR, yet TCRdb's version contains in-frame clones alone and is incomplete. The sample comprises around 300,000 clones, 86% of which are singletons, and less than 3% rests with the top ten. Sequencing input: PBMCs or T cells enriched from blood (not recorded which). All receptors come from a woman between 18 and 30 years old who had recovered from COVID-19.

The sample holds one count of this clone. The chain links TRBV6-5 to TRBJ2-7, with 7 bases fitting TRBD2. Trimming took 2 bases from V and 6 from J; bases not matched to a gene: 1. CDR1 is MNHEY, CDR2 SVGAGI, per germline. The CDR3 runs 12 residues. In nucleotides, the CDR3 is TGTGCCAGCAGTTACGGGGGGGGCGAGCAGTACTTC. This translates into CASSYGGGEQYF.

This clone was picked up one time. The CDR3 loop reads CASSPMTGDEQYF. For the CDR3, the DNA is TGTGCCAGCAGTCCGATGACAGGGGACGAGCAGTACTTC. This rearrangement joins TRBV28 to TRBJ2-7; 8 nucleotides agree with TRBD1. CDR3 size: 13 residues. Looked up from germline, CDR1 is MDHEN and CDR2 is SYDVKM. J lost 5 bases, V lost 5 bases, and 5 bases had no gene match.

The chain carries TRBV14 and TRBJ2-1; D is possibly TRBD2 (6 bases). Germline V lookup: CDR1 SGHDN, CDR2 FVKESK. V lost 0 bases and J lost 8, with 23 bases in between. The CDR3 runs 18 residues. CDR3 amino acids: CASSQDPRSWLASDEQFF. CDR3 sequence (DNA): TGTGCCAGCAGCCAAGACCCAAGGAGTTGGCTAGCTAGCGATGAGCAGTTCTTC.

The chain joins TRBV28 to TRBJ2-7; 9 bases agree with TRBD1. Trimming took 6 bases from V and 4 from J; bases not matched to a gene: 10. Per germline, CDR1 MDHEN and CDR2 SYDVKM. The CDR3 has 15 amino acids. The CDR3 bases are TGTGCCAGCAGACGGGACAGGGTGAGGCCTTACGAGCAGTACTTC. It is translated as CASRRDRVRPYEQYF.

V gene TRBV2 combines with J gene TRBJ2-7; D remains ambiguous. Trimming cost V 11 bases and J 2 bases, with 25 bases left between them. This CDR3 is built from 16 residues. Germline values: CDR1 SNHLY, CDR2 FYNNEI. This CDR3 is CAARRLGDVLTYEQYF. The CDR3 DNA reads TGTGCCGCAAGACGGTTGGGCGACGTCCTTACCTACGAGCAGTACTTC.

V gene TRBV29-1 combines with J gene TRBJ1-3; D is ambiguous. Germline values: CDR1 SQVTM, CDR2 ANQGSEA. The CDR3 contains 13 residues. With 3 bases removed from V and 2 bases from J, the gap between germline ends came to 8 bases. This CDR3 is CSVEFYTGNTIYF. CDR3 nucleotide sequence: TGCAGCGTTGAGTTCTATACTGGAAACACCATATATTTT.

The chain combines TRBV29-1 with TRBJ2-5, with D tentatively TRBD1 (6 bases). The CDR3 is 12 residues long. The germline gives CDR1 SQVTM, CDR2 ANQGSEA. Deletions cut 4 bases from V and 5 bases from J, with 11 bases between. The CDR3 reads CSVVPQGETQYF. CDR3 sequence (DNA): TGCAGCGTTGTTCCTCAGGGGGAGACCCAGTACTTC.

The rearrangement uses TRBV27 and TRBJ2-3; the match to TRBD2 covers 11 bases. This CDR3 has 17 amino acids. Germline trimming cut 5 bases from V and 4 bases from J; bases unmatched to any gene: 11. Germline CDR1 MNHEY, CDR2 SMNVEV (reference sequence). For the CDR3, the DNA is TGTGCCAGCAGTAAACTAGCGGGAGTTGGGGAATCAGATACGCAGTATTTT. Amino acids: CASSKLAGVGESDTQYF.

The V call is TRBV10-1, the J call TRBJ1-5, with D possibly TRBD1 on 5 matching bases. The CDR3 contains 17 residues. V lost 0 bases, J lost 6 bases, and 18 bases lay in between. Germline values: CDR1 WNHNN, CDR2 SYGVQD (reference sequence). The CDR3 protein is CASSESWCRDGSQPQHF. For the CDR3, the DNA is TGCGCCAGCAGTGAGTCGTGGTGCAGGGATGGTAGTCAGCCCCAGCATTTT.

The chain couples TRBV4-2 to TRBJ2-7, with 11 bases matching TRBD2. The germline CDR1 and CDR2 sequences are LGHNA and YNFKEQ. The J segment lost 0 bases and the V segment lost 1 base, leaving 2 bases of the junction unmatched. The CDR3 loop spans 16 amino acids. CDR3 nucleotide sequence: TGTGCCAGCAGCCAAGTTGGGACTAGCGGCTCCTACGAGCAGTACTTC. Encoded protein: CASSQVGTSGSYEQYF.

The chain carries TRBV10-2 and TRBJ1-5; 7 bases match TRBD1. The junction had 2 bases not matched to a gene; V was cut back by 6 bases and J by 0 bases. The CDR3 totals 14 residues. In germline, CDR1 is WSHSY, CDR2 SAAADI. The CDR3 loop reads CASSGTDSNQPQHF. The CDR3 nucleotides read TGCGCCAGCAGCGGGACAGATAGCAATCAGCCCCAGCATTTT.

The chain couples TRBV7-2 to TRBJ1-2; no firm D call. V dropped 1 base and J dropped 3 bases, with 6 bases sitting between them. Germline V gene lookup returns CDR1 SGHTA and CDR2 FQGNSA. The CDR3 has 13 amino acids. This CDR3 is CASSLESYYGYTF. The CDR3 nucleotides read TGTGCCAGCAGCTTAGAGAGCTACTATGGCTACACCTTC.

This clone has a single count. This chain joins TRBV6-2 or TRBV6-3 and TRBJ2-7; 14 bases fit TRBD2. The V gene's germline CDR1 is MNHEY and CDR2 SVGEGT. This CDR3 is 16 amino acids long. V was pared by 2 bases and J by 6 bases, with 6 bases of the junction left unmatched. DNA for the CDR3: TGTGCCAGCAGTTACGTGGGACTAGCGGGGGTACTCGAGCAGTACTTC. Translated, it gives CASSYVGLAGVLEQYF.

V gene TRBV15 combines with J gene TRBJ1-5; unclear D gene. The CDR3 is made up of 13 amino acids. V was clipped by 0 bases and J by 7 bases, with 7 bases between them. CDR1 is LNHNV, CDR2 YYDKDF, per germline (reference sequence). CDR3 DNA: TGTGCCACCAGCAGAGATTTGAGACAGCCCCAGCATTTT. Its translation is CATSRDLRQPQHF.

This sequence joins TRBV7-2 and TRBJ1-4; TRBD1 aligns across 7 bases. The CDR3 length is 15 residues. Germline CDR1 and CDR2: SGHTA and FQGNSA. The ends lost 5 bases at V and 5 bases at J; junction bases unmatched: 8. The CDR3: CASSIQGTANEKLFF. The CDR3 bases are TGTGCCAGCAGCATCCAGGGGACAGCAAATGAAAAACTGTTTTTT.

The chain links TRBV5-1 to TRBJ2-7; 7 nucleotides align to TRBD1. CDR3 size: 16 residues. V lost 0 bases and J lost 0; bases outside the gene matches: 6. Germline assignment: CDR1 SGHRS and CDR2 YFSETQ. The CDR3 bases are TGCGCCAGCAGCTTGGAGGGGGCTCCCACCTCCTACGAGCAGTACTTC. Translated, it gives CASSLEGAPTSYEQYF.

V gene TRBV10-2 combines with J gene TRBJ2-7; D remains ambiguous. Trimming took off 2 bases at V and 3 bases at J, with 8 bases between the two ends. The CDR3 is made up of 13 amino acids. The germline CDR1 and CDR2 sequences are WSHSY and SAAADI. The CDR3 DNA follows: TGCGCCAGCAGTGAGGGTCGGTTCTACGAGCAGTACTTC. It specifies CASSEGRFYEQYF.

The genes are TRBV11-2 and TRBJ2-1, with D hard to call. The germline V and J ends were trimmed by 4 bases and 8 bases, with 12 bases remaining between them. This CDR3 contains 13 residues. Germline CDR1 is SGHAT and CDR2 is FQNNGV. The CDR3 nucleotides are TGTGCCAGCAGCTCCGTTGCCGGAGATGAGCAGTTCTTC. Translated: CASSSVAGDEQFF.

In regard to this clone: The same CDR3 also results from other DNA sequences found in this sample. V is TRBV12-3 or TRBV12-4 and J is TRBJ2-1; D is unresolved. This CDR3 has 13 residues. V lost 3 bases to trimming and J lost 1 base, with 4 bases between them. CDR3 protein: CASSFSSYNEQFF. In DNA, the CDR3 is TGTGCCAGCAGTTTCTCGTCCTACAATGAGCAGTTCTTC.

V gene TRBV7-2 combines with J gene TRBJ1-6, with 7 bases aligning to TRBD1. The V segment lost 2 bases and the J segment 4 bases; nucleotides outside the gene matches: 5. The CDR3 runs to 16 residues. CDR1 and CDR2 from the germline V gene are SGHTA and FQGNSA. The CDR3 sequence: CASSLRPGGYNSPLHF. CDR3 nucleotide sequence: TGTGCCAGCAGCTTACGGCCAGGGGGATATAATTCACCCCTCCACTTT.

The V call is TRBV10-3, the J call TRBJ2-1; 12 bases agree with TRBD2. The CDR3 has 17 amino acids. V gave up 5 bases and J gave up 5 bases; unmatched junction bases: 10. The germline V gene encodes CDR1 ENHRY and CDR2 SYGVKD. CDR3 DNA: TGTGCCATCAGTTCCACCGGGCTAGCGGGGGGGAACAATGAGCAGTTCTTC. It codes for CAISSTGLAGGNNEQFF.

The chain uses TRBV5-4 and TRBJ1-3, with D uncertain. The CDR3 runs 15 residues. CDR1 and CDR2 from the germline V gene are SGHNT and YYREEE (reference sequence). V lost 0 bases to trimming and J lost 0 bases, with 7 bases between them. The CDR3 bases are TGTGCCAGCAGCTTGGCAACGGTCTCTGGAAACACCATATATTTT. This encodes CASSLATVSGNTIYF.

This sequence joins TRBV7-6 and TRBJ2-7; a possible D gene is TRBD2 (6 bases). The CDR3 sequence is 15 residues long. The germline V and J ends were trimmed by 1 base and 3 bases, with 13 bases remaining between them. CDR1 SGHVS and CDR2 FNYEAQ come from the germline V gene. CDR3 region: CASSLVVGGIYEQYF. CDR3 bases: TGTGCCAGCAGCTTAGTGGTCGGCGGGATCTACGAGCAGTACTTC.

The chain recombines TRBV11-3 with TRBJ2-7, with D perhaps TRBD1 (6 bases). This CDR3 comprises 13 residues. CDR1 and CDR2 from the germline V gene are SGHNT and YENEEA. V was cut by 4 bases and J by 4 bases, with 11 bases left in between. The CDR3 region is CASSSGQPYEQYF. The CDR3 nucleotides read TGTGCCAGCAGCTCCGGACAGCCGTACGAGCAGTACTTC.

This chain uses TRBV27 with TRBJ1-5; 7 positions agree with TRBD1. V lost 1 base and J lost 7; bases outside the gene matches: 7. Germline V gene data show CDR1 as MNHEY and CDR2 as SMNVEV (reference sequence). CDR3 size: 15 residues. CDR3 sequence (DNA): TGTGCCAGCAGTTTATTAGGTAGGGGGCCACAGCCCCAGCATTTT. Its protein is CASSLLGRGPQPQHF.

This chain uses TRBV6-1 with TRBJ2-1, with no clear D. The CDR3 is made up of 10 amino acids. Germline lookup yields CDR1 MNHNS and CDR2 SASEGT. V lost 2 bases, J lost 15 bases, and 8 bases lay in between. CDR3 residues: CASSEFTPFF. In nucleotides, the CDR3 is TGTGCCAGCAGTGAATTCACACCGTTCTTC.